The present T cell receptor beta chain was sequenced within a study of blood T cell repertoires in COVID-19 (dated by TCRdb to about 2020). Background for the entire study: The collaborator samples originated in the United States, Italy and Spain and spanned the acute and convalescent phases of COVID-19. The material from the prospective study consisted of cDNA or gDNA derived from T cells, B-cell-depleted T cells, or PBMCs. Subjects who had been exposed to COVID-19, were actively infected with it, or had recovered from it provided the deeply sampled blood TCRbeta repertoires that made up the dataset. The repertoires were released in a freely available public database meant as a resource for research on the immune response to SARS-CoV-2. Samples were obtained from the ongoing ImmuneRACE study (first 160 participants) and from about 1,300 subjects provided by 6 global collaborators. Sample metadata almost always included a de-identified subject ID, COVID-19 status, age in years and sex. HLA class I and class II types, where available, came from metadata supplied by the sample provider rather than from assay-based typing. Findings and caveats that apply to the study as a whole: How much clinical and demographic metadata was included differed by source and by participant, and the metadata was provided uncurated.

Participants in the prospective study were enrolled through a virtual design, were aged roughly 18 to 100 years, and lived in about 25 United States geographic areas. To assign participants to cohorts, the prospective study relied on clinical history that participants themselves reported in a screening survey and a study questionnaire. In the prospective study, whole blood, serum and a nasopharyngeal or oropharyngeal swab were collected from each participant by mobile phlebotomists. Over a roughly 2-month period, participants in the prospective study had the option of providing additional blood draws and questionnaires. Before DNA extraction, blood samples from the prospective study were shipped at room temperature or frozen. On this clone itself: Which antigen it targets is not known. No much larger clonotype is one base removed from it; base qualities were not supplied.

Germline trimming amounts to 5 bases on V and 2 bases on J, with 6 as the count of junction bases outside the gene matches. Taken from the germline V gene, the CDR1 and CDR2 loops are MDHEN and SYDVKM. The CDR3 starts with the cysteine, ends with the phenylalanine, and has 15 residues. Only the CDR3 region is kept as DNA, spanning 45 bases read in frame from base 1. TCRbeta CDR3 regions were amplified from genomic DNA by means of the immunoSEQ Assay, a bias-controlled multiplex PCR. The original methods were these. Nucleated cell counts per sample were estimated from amplification of reference gene primers within the assay. Sequence reads were collapsed and filtered to measure the absolute abundance of every unique TCRbeta CDR3 rearrangement. For each sample, productive Simpson clonality was calculated as the square root of Simpson's diversity index over productive rearrangements. This immuneACCESS table, as held by TCRdb, lists in-frame sequences with V and J called but not all clones. Of the missing ones, under half trace to an unresolved V gene in checked studies; the others have no known cause. Clone size and the V and J calls come from that table; the DNA yielded D and trimming. This sample comprises hundreds of thousands of clones, 87% of them detected only once. The ten biggest clones cover about 6% of the sample.

The origin of this receptor is a woman aged 30 to 39 with acute COVID-19. The material sequenced was PBMCs or T cells enriched from blood (not recorded which). The chain couples TRBV28 to TRBJ1-2; 9 bases in the junction line up with TRBD1. The nucleotides read TGTGCCAGCAGTCCCGGGGGACAGGGAAACTATGGCTACACCTTC. This sequence encodes CASSPGGQGNYGYTF.